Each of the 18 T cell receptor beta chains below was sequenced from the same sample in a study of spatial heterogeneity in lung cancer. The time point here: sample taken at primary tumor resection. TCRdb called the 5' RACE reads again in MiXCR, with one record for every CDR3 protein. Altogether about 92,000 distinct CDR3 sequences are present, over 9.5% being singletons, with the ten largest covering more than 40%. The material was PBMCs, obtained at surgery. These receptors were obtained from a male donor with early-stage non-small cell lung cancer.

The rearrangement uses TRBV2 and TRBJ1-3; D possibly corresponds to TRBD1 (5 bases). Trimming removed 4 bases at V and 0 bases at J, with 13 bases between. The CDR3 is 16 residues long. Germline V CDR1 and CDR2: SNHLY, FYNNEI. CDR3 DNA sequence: TGTGCCAGCAGTGGCCCTGGGAGGGGCTCTGGAAACACCATATATTTT. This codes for CASSGPGRGSGNTIYF.

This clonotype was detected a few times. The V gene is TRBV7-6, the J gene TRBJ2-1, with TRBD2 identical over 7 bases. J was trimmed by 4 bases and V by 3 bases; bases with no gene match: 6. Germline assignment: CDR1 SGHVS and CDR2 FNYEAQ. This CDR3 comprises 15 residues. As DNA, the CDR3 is TGTGCCAGCAGCTTCGAAGCGGGGCCTTACAATGAGCAGTTCTTC. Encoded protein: CASSFEAGPYNEQFF.

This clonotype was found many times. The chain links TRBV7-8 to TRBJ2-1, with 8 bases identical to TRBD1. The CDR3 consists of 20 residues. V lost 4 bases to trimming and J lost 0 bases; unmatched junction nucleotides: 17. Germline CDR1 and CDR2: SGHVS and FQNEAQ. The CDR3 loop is CASSSQGGGTGQSSYNEQFF. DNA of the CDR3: TGTGCCAGCAGCTCTCAAGGGGGTGGGACAGGACAGAGCTCCTACAATGAGCAGTTCTTC.

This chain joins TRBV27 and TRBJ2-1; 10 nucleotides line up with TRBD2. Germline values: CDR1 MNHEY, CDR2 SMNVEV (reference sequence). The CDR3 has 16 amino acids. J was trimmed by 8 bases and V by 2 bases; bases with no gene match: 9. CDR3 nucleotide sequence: TGTGCCAGCAGTTTAACTAGCGGGGTTCCGGGCGATGAGCAGTTCTTC. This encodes CASSLTSGVPGDEQFF.

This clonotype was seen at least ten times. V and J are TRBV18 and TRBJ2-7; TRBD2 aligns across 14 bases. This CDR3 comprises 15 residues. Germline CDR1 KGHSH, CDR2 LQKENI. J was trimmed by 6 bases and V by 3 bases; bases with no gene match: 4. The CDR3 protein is CASSPGLAGVAEQYF. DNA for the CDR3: TGTGCCAGCTCACCGGGACTAGCGGGAGTTGCCGAGCAGTACTTC.

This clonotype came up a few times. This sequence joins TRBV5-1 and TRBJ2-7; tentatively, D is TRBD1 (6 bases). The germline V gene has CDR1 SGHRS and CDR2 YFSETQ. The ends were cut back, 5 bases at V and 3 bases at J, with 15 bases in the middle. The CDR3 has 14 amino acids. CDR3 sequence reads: CASSFSGESYEQYF. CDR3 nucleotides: TGCGCCAGCAGTTTTTCAGGGGAAAGCTACGAGCAGTACTTC. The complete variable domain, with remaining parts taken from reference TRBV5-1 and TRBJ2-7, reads KAGVTQTPRYLIKTRGQQVTLSCSPISGHRSVSWYQQTPGQGLQFLFEYFSETQRNKGNFPGRFSGRQFSNSRSEMNVSTLELGDSALYLCASSFSGESYEQYFGPGTRLTVT.

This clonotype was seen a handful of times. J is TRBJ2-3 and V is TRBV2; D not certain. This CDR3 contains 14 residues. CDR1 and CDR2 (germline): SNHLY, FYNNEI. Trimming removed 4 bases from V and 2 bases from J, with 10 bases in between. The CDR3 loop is CASSVSLNTDTQYF. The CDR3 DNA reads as TGTGCCAGCAGTGTTTCCCTAAACACAGATACGCAGTATTTT.

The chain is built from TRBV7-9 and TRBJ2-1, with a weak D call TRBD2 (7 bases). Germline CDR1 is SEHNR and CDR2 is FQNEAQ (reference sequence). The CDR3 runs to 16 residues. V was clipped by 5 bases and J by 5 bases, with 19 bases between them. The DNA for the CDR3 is TGTGCCAGCAGCACCATCCTCCGGGGGGCTGACAATGAGCAGTTCTTC. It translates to CASSTILRGADNEQFF.

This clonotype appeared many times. DNA of the CDR3: TGTGCCAGCAGTCCCAGGACAGGGAACACTGAAGCTTTCTTT. This sequence encodes CASSPRTGNTEAFF. The V and J genes are TRBV27 and TRBJ1-1; 7 nucleotides match TRBD1. Trimming removed 5 bases from V and 1 base from J; junction bases left unmatched: 4. Germline CDR1 reads MNHEY; CDR2 reads SMNVEV (reference sequence). The length of the CDR3 is 14 residues.

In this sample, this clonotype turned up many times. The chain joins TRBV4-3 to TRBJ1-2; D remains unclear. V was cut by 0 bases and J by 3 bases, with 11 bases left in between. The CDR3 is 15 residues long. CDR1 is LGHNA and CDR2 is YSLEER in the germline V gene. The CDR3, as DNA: TGCGCCAGCAGCCAAGAGTGGCGGGAGCACTATGGCTACACCTTC. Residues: CASSQEWREHYGYTF.

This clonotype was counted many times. The CDR3 DNA is TGTGCCAGCAGTCCACTTGGACTGTCGAACACCGGGGAGCTGTTTTTT. It codes for CASSPLGLSNTGELFF. The gene calls are TRBV28 and TRBJ2-2; maybe TRBD2 (5 bases). There are 16 residues in the CDR3. The V end lost 5 bases, the J end lost 0 bases, and 13 bases lay between the germline ends. Germline V gene sequence: CDR1 MDHEN, CDR2 SYDVKM.

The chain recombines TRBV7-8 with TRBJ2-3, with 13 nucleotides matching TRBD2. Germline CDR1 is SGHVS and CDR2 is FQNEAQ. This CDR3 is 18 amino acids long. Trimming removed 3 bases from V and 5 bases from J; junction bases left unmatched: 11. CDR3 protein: CASSFLQLLAGGGDTQYF. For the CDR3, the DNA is TGTGCCAGCAGCTTTCTCCAGCTACTAGCGGGAGGGGGAGATACGCAGTATTTT.

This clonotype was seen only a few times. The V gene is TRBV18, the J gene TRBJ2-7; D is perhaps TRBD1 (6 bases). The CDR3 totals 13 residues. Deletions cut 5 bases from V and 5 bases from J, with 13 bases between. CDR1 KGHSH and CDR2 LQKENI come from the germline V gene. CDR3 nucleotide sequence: TGTGCCAGCTCAAATCTGGGGGCCCACGAGCAGTACTTC. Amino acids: CASSNLGAHEQYF.

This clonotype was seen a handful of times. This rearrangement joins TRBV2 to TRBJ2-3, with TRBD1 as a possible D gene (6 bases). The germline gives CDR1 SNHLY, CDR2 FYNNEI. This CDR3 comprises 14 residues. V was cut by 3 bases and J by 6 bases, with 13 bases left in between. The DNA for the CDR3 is TGTGCCAGCAGTGAGGGACAACAGATTGATACGCAGTATTTT. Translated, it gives CASSEGQQIDTQYF.

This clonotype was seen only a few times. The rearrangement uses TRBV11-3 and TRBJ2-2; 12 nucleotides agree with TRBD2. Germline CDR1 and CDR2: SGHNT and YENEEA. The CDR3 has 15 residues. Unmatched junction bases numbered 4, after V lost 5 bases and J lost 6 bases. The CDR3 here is CASSRTSGTSGELFF. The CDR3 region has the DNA TGTGCCAGCAGCCGGACTAGCGGGACCTCCGGGGAGCTGTTTTTT.

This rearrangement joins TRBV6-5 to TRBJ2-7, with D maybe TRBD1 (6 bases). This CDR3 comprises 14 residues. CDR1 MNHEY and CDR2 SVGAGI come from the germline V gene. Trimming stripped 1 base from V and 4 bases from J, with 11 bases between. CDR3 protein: CASSYCGQRYEQYF. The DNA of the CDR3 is TGTGCCAGCAGTTACTGCGGACAGAGATACGAGCAGTACTTC.

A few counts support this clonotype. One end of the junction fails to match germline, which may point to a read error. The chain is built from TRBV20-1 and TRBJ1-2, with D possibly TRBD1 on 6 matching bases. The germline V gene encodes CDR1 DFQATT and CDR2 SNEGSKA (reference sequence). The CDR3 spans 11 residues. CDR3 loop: CSAREIDGTPF. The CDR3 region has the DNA TGCAGTGCTAGGGAAATAGACGGGACACCCTTC.

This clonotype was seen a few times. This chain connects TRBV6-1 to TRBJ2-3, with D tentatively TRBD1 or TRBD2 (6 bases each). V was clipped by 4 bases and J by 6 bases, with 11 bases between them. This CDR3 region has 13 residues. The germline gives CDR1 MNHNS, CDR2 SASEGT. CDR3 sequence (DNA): TGTGCCAGCAGTGCGGGGGCAGAGGATACGCAGTATTTT. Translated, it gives CASSAGAEDTQYF.